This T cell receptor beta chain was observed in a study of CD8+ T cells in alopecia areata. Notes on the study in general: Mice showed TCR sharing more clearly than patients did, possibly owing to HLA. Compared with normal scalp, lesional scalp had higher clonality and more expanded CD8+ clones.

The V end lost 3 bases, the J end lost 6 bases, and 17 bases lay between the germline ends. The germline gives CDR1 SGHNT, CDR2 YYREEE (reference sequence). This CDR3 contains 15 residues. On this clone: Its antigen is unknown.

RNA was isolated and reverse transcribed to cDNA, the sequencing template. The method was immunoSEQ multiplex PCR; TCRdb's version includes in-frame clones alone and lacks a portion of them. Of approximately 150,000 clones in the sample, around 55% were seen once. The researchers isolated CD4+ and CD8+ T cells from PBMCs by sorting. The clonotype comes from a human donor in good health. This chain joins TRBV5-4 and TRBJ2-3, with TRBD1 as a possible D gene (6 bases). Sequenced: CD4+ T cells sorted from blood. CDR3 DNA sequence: TGTGCCAGCAGCTCCACAGGGTTCGGGGTGGATACGCAGTATTTT. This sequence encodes CASSSTGFGVDTQYF.